These T cell receptor beta chains were read from a single sample in a study of OX40 agonist ivuxolimab in advanced cancers. Libraries were prepared by immunoSEQ multiplex PCR; TCRdb keeps only in-frame clonotypes and omits some of them. This table holds about 23,000 clones, around 89% found once. The source was CD4+ or CD8+ T cells sorted from blood, collected in a trial of the OX40 agonist ivuxolimab. Receptors originate from an adult with an advanced solid tumor such as melanoma, head and neck, liver or kidney cancer. Both conserved end residues are part of each CDR3. The D gene is left open where the match is weak. Expanded clones get a size class; other rows say once, few or many, or leave the size out.

v_gene,j_gene,d_gene,abundance,len,CDR3aa,CDR3nt
TRBV15,TRBJ2-2,TRBD2,NA,16,CATSRVAGMDTGELFF,TGTGCCACCAGCAGAGTAGCGGGTATGGACACCGGGGAGCTGTTTTTT
TRBV19,TRBJ2-1,TRBD2,NA,15,CASKTSGHSYNEQFF,TGTGCCAGTAAGACTAGCGGACACTCCTACAATGAGCAGTTCTTC
TRBV30,TRBJ1-6,NA,NA,11,CAWGTPTPLHF,TGTGCCTGGGGGACACCCACACCCCTCCACTTT
TRBV12-5,TRBJ2-1,TRBD2,NA,17,CASGLGPLANSYNEQFF,TGTGCTAGTGGTTTAGGCCCACTAGCGAACTCCTACAATGAGCAGTTCTTC
TRBV6-5,TRBJ2-7,TRBD1,NA,14,CATTRDSSFGEQYF,TGTGCCACCACCCGGGACAGCTCTTTTGGCGAGCAGTACTTC
TRBV28,TRBJ2-7,NA,NA,12,CASSLSNYEQYF,TGTGCCAGCAGTCTTAGTAATTACGAGCAGTACTTC
TRBV27,TRBJ2-2,NA,NA,15,CASSFRPGRTGELFF,TGTGCCAGCAGTTTTCGCCCCGGAAGGACCGGGGAGCTGTTTTTT
TRBV7-2,TRBJ2-5,NA,NA,13,CASRLPGEETQYF,TGTGCCAGCAGGCTCCCGGGAGAAGAGACCCAGTACTTC
TRBV7-8,TRBJ1-1,NA,NA,13,CASSLERSTEAFF,TGTGCCAGCAGCTTAGAGAGGTCCACTGAAGCTTTCTTT
TRBV6-6,TRBJ2-7,TRBD1,NA,12,CASSLQPGQKDF,TGTGCCAGCAGTCTGCAACCGGGACAGAAAGACTTC
TRBV5-4,TRBJ2-1,NA,once,16,CASSLGGYGLGSEQFF,TGTGCCAGCAGCTTGGGCGGGTATGGCTTAGGCAGTGAGCAGTTCTTC
TRBV7-2,TRBJ2-6,NA,NA,15,CASSVRGSGANVLTF,TGTGCCAGCAGCGTACGTGGCTCTGGGGCCAACGTCCTGACTTTC
TRBV5-1,TRBJ2-2,NA,NA,15,CASSPIQKNTGELFF,TGCGCCAGCAGCCCTATCCAGAAGAACACCGGGGAGCTGTTTTTT
TRBV5-1,TRBJ2-1,TRBD1,NA,14,CASSLQGRDNEQFF,TGCGCCAGCAGCTTACAGGGGAGAGACAATGAGCAGTTCTTC
TRBV14,TRBJ1-2,TRBD1,NA,13,CASSQGTGYGYTF,TGTGCCAGCAGCCAAGGGACAGGCTATGGCTACACCTTC
TRBV6-1,TRBJ1-1,NA,NA,15,CASSDRSTLNTEAFF,TGTGCCAGCAGTGACCGTTCGACTCTGAACACTGAAGCTTTCTTT
TRBV9,TRBJ1-6,NA,NA,16,CASSSGTGGPNSPLHF,TGTGCCAGCAGCTCCGGGACCGGGGGCCCTAATTCACCCCTCCACTTT
TRBV5-4,TRBJ2-1,NA,few,15,CASSDAGSSYNEQFF,TGTGCCAGCAGCGATGCGGGGAGCTCCTACAATGAGCAGTTCTTC
TRBV5-1,TRBJ2-2,TRBD2,NA,16,CASSWVSGSVGGELFF,TGCGCCAGCAGCTGGGTTAGCGGGAGTGTTGGCGGGGAGCTGTTTTTT
TRBV27,TRBJ2-1,NA,NA,16,CASRHSAGSSYNEQFF,TGTGCCAGCAGACATTCTGCGGGGAGCTCCTACAATGAGCAGTTCTTC
TRBV5-1,TRBJ1-5,NA,NA,14,CASSPEGDNQPQHF,TGCGCCAGCAGCCCCGAGGGGGACAATCAGCCCCAGCATTTT
TRBV30,TRBJ1-2,NA,NA,11,CAWRAVYGYTF,TGTGCCTGGAGGGCAGTCTATGGCTACACCTTC
TRBV9,TRBJ1-4,TRBD1,NA,14,CASSSRTGHEKLFF,TGTGCCAGCAGCTCAAGGACAGGACATGAAAAACTGTTTTTT
TRBV9,TRBJ2-5,NA,NA,15,CASSSGPFEGETQYF,TGTGCCAGCAGCTCCGGACCTTTTGAGGGGGAGACCCAGTACTTC
TRBV7-9,TRBJ2-1,NA,NA,12,CASSLGVNEQFF,TGTGCCAGCAGCTTAGGGGTCAATGAGCAGTTCTTC
TRBV18,TRBJ2-3,TRBD2,NA,15,CASSPGLAGADTQYF,TGTGCCAGCTCACCCGGACTAGCGGGAGCAGATACGCAGTATTTT
TRBV5-4,TRBJ2-1,NA,few,12,CASTTAGNEQFF,TGTGCCAGCACCACTGCGGGGAATGAGCAGTTCTTC
TRBV28,TRBJ1-2,NA,NA,11,CASGTGYGYTF,TGTGCCAGCGGAACTGGCTACGGCTACACCTTC
TRBV10-3,TRBJ2-5,NA,NA,12,CAISGVQETQYF,TGTGCCATCAGTGGGGTACAAGAGACCCAGTACTTC
TRBV7-9,TRBJ1-2,TRBD1,few,12,CASSRDRVGYTF,TGTGCCAGCAGCCGGGACAGGGTCGGCTACACCTTC
TRBV7-9,TRBJ2-5,NA,NA,17,CASSLVGGTIFQETQYF,TGTGCCAGCAGCTTAGTGGGGGGGACAATTTTCCAAGAGACCCAGTACTTC
TRBV7-9,TRBJ2-4,NA,few,12,CASSSDRSIQYF,TGTGCCAGCAGCTCCGACCGGAGCATTCAGTACTTC
TRBV5-1,TRBJ2-3,NA,NA,15,CASSLAGGVADTQYF,TGCGCCAGCAGCTTGGCAGGGGGGGTGGCAGATACGCAGTATTTT
TRBV19,TRBJ2-7,TRBD2,NA,16,CASSKSRTSGAYEQYF,TGTGCCAGTAGTAAGTCCCGGACTAGCGGTGCCTACGAGCAGTACTTC
TRBV15,TRBJ1-6,NA,NA,14,CATSRGWENSPLHF,TGTGCCACCAGCCGGGGGTGGGAGAATTCACCCCTCCACTTT
TRBV5-4,TRBJ2-3,TRBD2,NA,17,CASSSGISGPSTDTQYF,TGTGCCAGCAGCTCGGGGATTAGCGGGCCCAGCACAGATACGCAGTATTTT
TRBV28,TRBJ1-2,NA,NA,14,CASSQVDRVLGYTF,TGTGCCAGCAGTCAAGTAGACCGGGTACTTGGCTACACCTTC
TRBV5-8,TRBJ2-5,NA,NA,14,CASSLDWQMETQYF,TGTGCCAGCAGCTTGGACTGGCAGATGGAGACCCAGTACTTC
TRBV4-3,TRBJ2-7,NA,NA,14,CASSQSGRSDEQYF,TGCGCCAGCAGCCAAAGCGGCAGGTCGGACGAGCAGTACTTC
TRBV7-9,TRBJ2-5,NA,few,11,CASSLSETQYF,TGTGCCAGCAGCTTGTCAGAGACCCAGTACTTC
TRBV11-2,TRBJ2-6,TRBD1,once,16,CASRDGTGVGANVLTF,TGTGCCAGCAGAGATGGGACAGGGGTTGGGGCCAACGTCCTGACTTTC
TRBV6-6,TRBJ2-3,TRBD2,NA,15,CASAPGGKGAITQYF,TGTGCCAGCGCCCCGGGGGGTAAAGGGGCGATTACGCAGTATTTT
TRBV20-1,TRBJ2-5,TRBD1,once,11,CSSGQSVGQYF,TGCAGTTCGGGACAGTCGGTAGGCCAGTACTTC
TRBV6-6,TRBJ2-7,TRBD2,NA,15,CASSSPSGRAHEQYF,TGTGCCAGCAGTTCTCCTAGCGGGAGGGCCCACGAGCAGTACTTC
TRBV19,TRBJ1-2,TRBD1,NA,16,CASSMNPGGRGYGYTF,TGTGCCAGTAGTATGAATCCAGGGGGCAGGGGCTATGGCTACACCTTC
TRBV6-1,TRBJ1-1,TRBD1,NA,14,CASSASRGDTEAFF,TGTGCCAGCAGTGCCTCCAGGGGGGACACTGAAGCTTTCTTT
TRBV6-1,TRBJ1-3,NA,NA,14,CASSEVGQRNTIYF,TGTGCCAGCAGTGAAGTAGGTCAGAGAAACACCATATATTTT
TRBV5-6,TRBJ2-7,NA,NA,13,CASSLGRDYEQYF,TGTGCCAGCAGCTTGGGCAGAGACTACGAGCAGTACTTC
TRBV9,TRBJ1-1,NA,NA,15,CASSVAWDLNTEAFF,TGTGCCAGCAGCGTAGCTTGGGACCTGAACACTGAAGCTTTCTTT
TRBV4-3,TRBJ2-7,NA,NA,15,CASRNRDPSQDEQYF,TGCGCCAGCAGGAACCGGGACCCCTCCCAGGACGAGCAGTACTTC
TRBV18,TRBJ2-7,NA,once,15,CASSPGGRGGYEQYF,TGTGCCAGCTCACCAGGGGGGCGAGGTGGCTACGAGCAGTACTTC
TRBV2,TRBJ1-6,TRBD1,NA,18,CASSELGQAHGVGSPLHF,TGTGCCAGCAGTGAACTAGGACAGGCCCATGGGGTGGGTTCACCCCTCCACTTT
TRBV7-9,TRBJ1-1,NA,NA,14,CASSLQGQRHEAFF,TGTGCCAGCAGCCTCCAAGGACAGAGGCATGAAGCTTTCTTT
TRBV7-9,TRBJ1-5,TRBD1,few,15,CASSDNRDSNQPQHF,TGTGCCAGCAGCGACAACCGGGACAGTAATCAGCCCCAGCATTTT
TRBV10-2,TRBJ2-2,NA,NA,14,CASSVGSTTGELFF,TGCGCCAGCAGTGTAGGCAGCACTACCGGGGAGCTGTTTTTT
TRBV5-4,TRBJ1-4,TRBD1,NA,15,CASSRQGGTNEKLFF,TGTGCCAGCAGCCGGCAGGGGGGCACTAATGAAAAACTGTTTTTT
TRBV19,TRBJ2-7,TRBD2,NA,16,CASSIASSGVPYEQYF,TGTGCCAGTAGTATAGCGTCTAGCGGGGTTCCCTATGAGCAGTACTTC
TRBV2,TRBJ2-7,NA,NA,14,CASSESASTYEQYF,TGTGCCAGCAGTGAGAGTGCATCCACCTACGAGCAGTACTTC
TRBV15,TRBJ2-4,NA,NA,16,CATSRDTGLAKNIQYF,TGTGCCACCAGCAGAGATACAGGGCTAGCCAAAAACATTCAGTACTTC